This T cell receptor beta chain was identified in a study of cytomegalovirus exposure and HLA in healthy donors. Primers included in the PCR were 60 Vbeta and 13 Jbeta primers. Assay: immunoSEQ multiplex PCR; the TCRdb copy retains only in-frame clones and omits some. This table has 200,000 to 250,000 clones, 70% to 80% appearing once. Germline V lookup: CDR1 SGHTA, CDR2 FQGTGA. The CDR3 is 16 residues long. V trimming: 1 base; J trimming: 6 bases; junction bases outside the gene matches: 4. The sample comprised PBMCs. The receptor's source is a woman in her 30s in good health and CMV-seronegative. The chain joins TRBV7-3 to TRBJ2-2, with 11 bases matching TRBD1. DNA for the CDR3: TGTGCCAGCAGCTTAAGGGGGGGACAGGGGGCCGGGGAGCTGTTTTTT. Protein: CASSLRGGQGAGELFF.